What follows is one T cell receptor beta chain and its context. The antigen remains undetermined. The data are from a study of a mutant IDH1 vaccine in newly diagnosed glioma. Study-wide findings and caveats: Vaccine-induced responses were seen in roughly 93% of patients, spanning several MHC alleles.

The CDR3 has 14 amino acids. The V end was cut by 1 base, the J end by 11 bases, with 17 bases between. Germline V gene sequence: CDR1 MNHNS, CDR2 SASEGT. The time point denotes: week 11, during vaccination. Each vaccine dose was 300 ug of mutant IDH1 20-mer peptide, with topical imiquimod. Libraries were prepared by immunoSEQ multiplex PCR; TCRdb keeps only in-frame clonotypes and omits some of them. Of fewer than 75,000 clones listed, 65% to 85% are singletons. V and J are TRBV6-1 and TRBJ1-1; D is unresolved. The sample was PBMCs, taken from a glioma patient whose treatment included an IDH1 peptide vaccine. The receptor's source is a woman aged 45 to 65 with glioma. CDR3 residues: CASSEGGTAAWAFF. The CDR3 DNA reads as TGTGCCAGCAGTGAAGGCGGCACGGCGGCATGGGCTTTCTTT.